The subject of this entry is one T cell receptor beta chain. cDNA came from about 0.46 to 1 ug RNA primed by random hexamers. Across 54 Vbeta and 13 Jbeta, immunoSEQ multiplex PCR amplified TCR beta CDR3. TCRdb re-analysed the immunoSEQ multiplex PCR reads in MiXCR, keeping a single row per CDR3 protein. The sample includes about 210,000 distinct CDR3 sequences, roughly 96% of them seen just once. Sequencing of TCR beta covered CD8+ and CD4+ T cells obtained from blood. Each multiple sclerosis control was a treatment-naive patient with relapsing-remitting disease that was either stable or active. The TEMRA cells underwent FACS enrichment, while the CD8+ and CD4+ T cells underwent negative isolation. In germline, CDR1 is SEHNR, CDR2 FQNEAQ (reference sequence). The trim removed 5 bases at V and 15 bases at J, leaving 6 bases unmatched. This CDR3 spans 12 amino acids. This sample is part of a study of CD8 T cells in Susac syndrome.

Input material: CD4+ T cells from PBMCs. This chain links TRBV7-9 with TRBJ1-6; 8 bases map to TRBD1. The sequence was obtained from a human donor with multiple sclerosis. CDR3: CASSPGQDLLHF. The CDR3, as DNA: TGTGCCAGCAGCCCGGGACAGGATCTCCTCCACTTT.